This TCR beta chain was profiled in a study of beta chain features in type 1 diabetes. This CDR3 is 16 amino acids long. V shed 1 base, J shed 2 bases, and the junction held 4 bases outside the gene matches. Germline V lookup: CDR1 SGHRS, CDR2 YFSETQ. This clone was seen a handful of times. cDNA synthesis used the whole RNA isolate, giving expressed TCRB sequences. Libraries were prepared by immunoSEQ multiplex PCR; TCRdb keeps only in-frame clonotypes and omits some of them. The sample has fewer than 350,000 clones, roughly a fifth seen once. Sequences were obtained from naive CD4+ T cells from blood. This chain joins TRBV5-1 and TRBJ2-2; 8 nucleotides agree with TRBD2. The clonotype originates from a woman between 18 and 29 years old in good health. Written as DNA, the CDR3 is TGCGCCAGCAGCTTGTCGACTAGCGTCAACACCGGGGAGCTGTTTTTT. Its translation: CASSLSTSVNTGELFF. The full variable domain, in which reference TRBV5-1 and TRBJ2-2 provide the parts outside the CDR3, is KAGVTQTPRYLIKTRGQQVTLSCSPISGHRSVSWYQQTPGQGLQFLFEYFSETQRNKGNFPGRFSGRQFSNSRSEMNVSTLELGDSALYLCASSLSTSVNTGELFFGEGSRLTVL.